The 18 T cell receptor beta chains below all came from one sample that was sequenced in a study of cytomegalovirus exposure and HLA in healthy donors. The method was immunoSEQ multiplex PCR; TCRdb's version includes in-frame clones alone and lacks a portion of them. This sample has around 120,000 clones, with around 90% found just once. Sample: PBMCs. The receptor source for this set is a young woman in good health and CMV-seronegative.

The chain recombines TRBV4-1 with TRBJ1-1, with D unclear. The V and J ends lost 3 bases and 6 bases respectively, with 11 bases between them. Germline V gene lookup returns CDR1 MGHRA and CDR2 YSYEKL. This CDR3 has 13 residues. DNA for the CDR3: TGCGCCAGCAGCCATTCAGTGGGCCCTGAAGCTTTCTTT. Translated: CASSHSVGPEAFF.

The rearrangement uses TRBV4-1 and TRBJ2-3; the D gene is possibly TRBD2 (5 bases). Germline CDR1 and CDR2: MGHRA and YSYEKL. V was shortened by 0 bases and J by 0 bases, with 19 bases between the two germline ends. There are 19 residues in the CDR3. The CDR3 nucleotides are TGCGCCAGCAGCCAAGATCCTGAGGGATTGGCGGAAAGCACAGATACGCAGTATTTT. Translating gives CASSQDPEGLAESTDTQYF.

This clone was seen a handful of times. The chain carries TRBV2 and TRBJ1-5, with 11 bases fitting TRBD1. Germline values: CDR1 SNHLY, CDR2 FYNNEI. CDR3 length: 14 amino acids. V gave up 4 bases and J gave up 6 bases; unmatched junction bases: 2. CDR3 residues: CASSGTGGRQPQHF. CDR3 nucleotides: TGTGCCAGCAGTGGGACAGGGGGCCGTCAGCCCCAGCATTTT.

The chain is built from TRBV28 and TRBJ1-4; perhaps TRBD1 as D (5 bases). The CDR3 spans 16 residues. Looked up from germline, CDR1 is MDHEN and CDR2 is SYDVKM. With 4 bases removed from V and 0 bases from J, the gap between germline ends came to 12 bases. CDR3 DNA sequence: TGTGCCAGCAGTTCGCGATACAGGTCAACTAATGAAAAACTGTTTTTT. It encodes CASSSRYRSTNEKLFF.

The chain has TRBV5-1 and TRBJ1-5, with D perhaps TRBD1 (5 bases). Per germline, CDR1 SGHRS and CDR2 YFSETQ. V was clipped by 2 bases and J by 11 bases, with 11 bases between them. CDR3 size: 12 residues. The CDR3 is CASSFRDPSQHF. CDR3 DNA: TGCGCCAGCAGCTTCAGGGATCCGTCCCAGCATTTT. Looking up the rest from reference TRBV5-1 and TRBJ1-5 gives the full variable domain: KAGVTQTPRYLIKTRGQQVTLSCSPISGHRSVSWYQQTPGQGLQFLFEYFSETQRNKGNFPGRFSGRQFSNSRSEMNVSTLELGDSALYLCASSFRDPSQHFGDGTRLSIL.

The gene calls are TRBV13 and TRBJ2-2; possible D gene TRBD1, 6 bases. This CDR3 contains 18 residues. The germline V and J ends were trimmed by 1 base and 1 base, with 16 bases remaining between them. CDR1 is PRHDT, CDR2 FYEKMQ, per germline (reference sequence). CDR3 DNA sequence: TGTGCCAGCAGCTTAGACAGGGAAGGGTCGAAGAACACCGGGGAGCTGTTTTTT. This encodes CASSLDREGSKNTGELFF.

This clone was observed a single time. This chain uses TRBV28 with TRBJ1-4; tentative D call: TRBD1 (6 bases). Trimming took off 4 bases at V and 3 bases at J, with 12 bases between the two ends. The CDR3 extends over 15 amino acids. The germline V gene has CDR1 MDHEN and CDR2 SYDVKM. The DNA for the CDR3 is TGTGCCAGCAGTTCTCAGGGGTGGTCTAATGAAAAACTGTTTTTT. Amino acids: CASSSQGWSNEKLFF.

This rearrangement joins TRBV13 to TRBJ2-3; maybe TRBD1 (5 bases). Trimming cost V 7 bases and J 4 bases, with 12 bases left between them. There are 13 residues in the CDR3. Germline V CDR1 and CDR2: PRHDT, FYEKMQ (reference sequence). For the CDR3, the DNA is TGTGCCAGCAACCAGGGCAGCGCAGATACGCAGTATTTT. Protein product: CASNQGSADTQYF. Variable domain in full (rest from reference TRBV13 and TRBJ2-3): AAGVIQSPRHLIKEKRETATLKCYPIPRHDTVYWYQQGPGQDPQFLISFYEKMQSDKGSIPDRFSAQQFSDYHSELNMSSLELGDSALYFCASNQGSADTQYFGPGTRLTVL.

This clone showed up just once. The rearrangement joins TRBV5-4 to TRBJ2-3; 9 nucleotides match TRBD1. Looked up from germline, CDR1 is SGHNT and CDR2 is YYREEE (reference sequence). After removal of 2 bases from V and 6 bases from J, the junction contained 7 bases not matched to a gene. This CDR3 region has 15 residues. The CDR3 region is CASSFKQGASDTQYF. The DNA of the CDR3 is TGTGCCAGCAGCTTCAAACAGGGGGCGAGCGATACGCAGTATTTT.

V and J are TRBV5-1 and TRBJ2-7; the match to TRBD2 covers 13 bases. Germline CDR1 is SGHRS and CDR2 is YFSETQ. The CDR3 length is 16 residues. V was clipped by 3 bases and J by 0 bases; unmatched bases: 3. The CDR3 DNA is TGCGCCAGCAGCTCCTGGACTAGCGGGAGCTCCTACGAGCAGTACTTC. This encodes CASSSWTSGSSYEQYF.

This clone was detected once. In DNA form, the CDR3 reads TGTGCCAGCAGCTTAGATCGGGGGTTTGAGACCCAGTACTTC. Its protein product is CASSLDRGFETQYF. The chain is built from TRBV11-2 and TRBJ2-5, with D perhaps matching TRBD2 (6 bases). V lost 0 bases, J lost 5 bases, and 10 bases lay in between. The CDR3 is 14 residues long. Germline V gene lookup returns CDR1 SGHAT and CDR2 FQNNGV. Drawing the rest from reference TRBV11-2 and TRBJ2-5, the complete variable domain is EAGVAQSPRYKIIEKRQSVAFWCNPISGHATLYWYQQILGQGPKLLIQFQNNGVVDDSQLPKDRFSAERLKGVDSTLKIQPAKLEDSAVYLCASSLDRGFETQYFGPGTRLLVL.

The genes are TRBV5-1 and TRBJ2-5; a possible D gene is TRBD1 (6 bases). Germline V gene sequence: CDR1 SGHRS, CDR2 YFSETQ. Trimming removed 3 bases at V and 2 bases at J, with 11 bases between. This CDR3 region has 14 residues. CDR3 nucleotide sequence: TGCGCCAGCAGCTCAGGACAGACGCAAGAGACCCAGTACTTC. Translating gives CASSSGQTQETQYF. The variable domain in full, with the rest retrieved from reference TRBV5-1 and TRBJ2-5, is KAGVTQTPRYLIKTRGQQVTLSCSPISGHRSVSWYQQTPGQGLQFLFEYFSETQRNKGNFPGRFSGRQFSNSRSEMNVSTLELGDSALYLCASSSGQTQETQYFGPGTRLLVL.

The rearrangement joins TRBV28 to TRBJ1-1; 9 nucleotides match TRBD1. V was pared by 4 bases and J by 5 bases, with 8 bases of the junction left unmatched. This CDR3 is built from 15 residues. CDR1 and CDR2 from the germline V gene are MDHEN and SYDVKM. The CDR3 DNA follows: TGTGCCAGCAGTTCCATAGGACAGGGGAGGACTGAAGCTTTCTTT. It yields the protein CASSSIGQGRTEAFF.

The genes are TRBV6-5 and TRBJ1-1; 9 nucleotides align to TRBD1. The length of the CDR3 is 15 residues. Germline loops: CDR1 MNHEY, CDR2 SVGAGI. The V segment lost 4 bases and the J segment 3 bases; nucleotides outside the gene matches: 6. The CDR3 sequence is CASSSRDRAHTEAFF. CDR3 coding DNA: TGTGCCAGCAGTTCCAGGGACAGGGCTCACACTGAAGCTTTCTTT.

The chain has TRBV7-9 and TRBJ2-7; D possibly corresponds to TRBD1 (6 bases). Per the germline V gene, CDR1 is SEHNR and CDR2 is FQNEAQ (reference sequence). This CDR3 is 15 amino acids long. Trimming left V 2 bases short and J 4 bases short, with 15 bases between. CDR3 DNA sequence: TGTGCCAGCAGCTTATCTCGTAACAGGGCGTACGAGCAGTACTTC. This codes for CASSLSRNRAYEQYF.

This rearrangement joins TRBV5-1 to TRBJ2-5; possible D gene TRBD2, 6 bases. The CDR3 length is 14 residues. Per germline, CDR1 SGHRS and CDR2 YFSETQ. Trimming stripped 0 bases from V and 5 bases from J, with 11 bases between. The CDR3 DNA follows: TGCGCCAGCAGCTTGGCTGGGGGGAGGGAGACCCAGTACTTC. This sequence encodes CASSLAGGRETQYF.

The chain couples TRBV4-1 to TRBJ2-1, with D possibly being TRBD2 (7 bases). CDR3 length equals 18 residues. The V gene lost 6 bases and the J gene lost 7 bases, with 28 bases spanning the gap. Germline CDR1 and CDR2: MGHRA and YSYEKL. CDR3 sequence (DNA): TGCGCCAGCAGTCCTGAACCAAAAATAATAAGGGGGGGGAATGAGCAGTTCTTC. Translated: CASSPEPKIIRGGNEQFF.

This chain joins TRBV9 and TRBJ1-6; D gene unclear. Germline CDR1 SGDLS, CDR2 YYNGEE. The CDR3 is 15 residues long. Deletions cut 3 bases from V and 7 bases from J, with 14 bases between. CDR3 loop: CASSAEGGRNSPLHF. In DNA form, the CDR3 reads TGTGCCAGCAGCGCAGAGGGAGGGCGAAATTCACCCCTCCACTTT.